This is a list of T cell receptor beta chains from one sample in a study of T-cell reconstitution after alpha-beta-depleted transplantation in children. TCRdb re-called the PCR reads through MiXCR, storing one row per CDR3 protein. The data show approximately 190,000 distinct CDR3 sequences, around 8.4% seen once. Specimen: PBMCs, mostly from graft donor cells, collected 360 days after TCRalphabeta/CD19-depleted stem cell transplant. The receptor set was obtained from a male patient aged 2 to 9 who had a stem cell transplant for acute myeloid leukemia, so the T cells may come from the graft donor. CDR3s include the opening cysteine and the closing phenylalanine or tryptophan. The D gene is left open where the match is weak. Part of the rows lack a size; the others show once, few, many or a class for expanded clones.

D,J,size,V,CDR3,DNA
-,TRBJ1-5,-,TRBV12-3/TRBV12-4,CASSLRLVGASNQPQHF,TGTGCCAGCAGTTTGCGGCTTGTGGGGGCTAGCAATCAGCCCCAGCATTTT
-,TRBJ2-5,-,TRBV4-2,CASSQHRQQETQYF,TGTGCCAGCAGCCAACACAGACAGCAAGAGACCCAGTACTTC
TRBD2,TRBJ2-1,-,TRBV6-5,CASSYQSLAGNNEQFF,TGTGCCAGCAGTTACCAGTCCCTAGCGGGAAACAATGAGCAGTTCTTC
-,TRBJ2-1,few,TRBV14,CASSQVSLVNEQFF,TGTGCCAGCAGCCAAGTGAGTTTAGTGAATGAGCAGTTCTTC
-,TRBJ2-5,many,TRBV7-6,CASSFRVRLGSTKQETQYF,TGTGCCAGCAGCTTTCGAGTTCGACTAGGGAGTACCAAACAAGAGACCCAGTACTTC
-,TRBJ1-4,many,TRBV20-1,CSAREGNGEKLFF,TGCAGTGCTAGAGAGGGTAATGGTGAAAAACTGTTTTTT
-,TRBJ2-5,many,TRBV5-1,CASSGGQETQYF,TGCGCCAGCAGCGGGGGCCAAGAGACCCAGTACTTC
-,TRBJ1-5,-,TRBV12-5,CASGPLGGYQPQHF,TGTGCTAGTGGCCCCTTGGGGGGGTATCAGCCCCAGCATTTT
-,TRBJ2-6,many,TRBV5-1,CASSQPTDSGANVLTF,TGCGCCAGCTCCCAACCGACAGACTCTGGGGCCAACGTCCTGACTTTC
-,TRBJ1-3,many,TRBV12-3/TRBV12-4,CASSLPVSGNTIYF,TGTGCCAGCAGTTTGCCAGTCTCTGGAAACACCATATATTTT
-,TRBJ2-7,many,TRBV5-1,CASSQTEPGRYEQYF,TGCGCCAGCAGCCAGACCGAGCCTGGGAGATACGAGCAGTACTTC
-,TRBJ2-7,many,TRBV12-3/TRBV12-4,CASSYFQGAYEQYF,TGTGCCAGCAGTTACTTCCAAGGGGCCTACGAGCAGTACTTC
-,TRBJ2-3,many,TRBV20-1,CSASPGVDTQYF,TGCAGTGCTAGTCCCGGGGTAGATACGCAGTATTTT
-,TRBJ1-2,-,TRBV29-1,CSVAPFDSYFYGYTF,TGCAGCGTTGCACCATTCGACTCCTACTTCTATGGCTACACCTTC
TRBD2,TRBJ2-1,few,TRBV18,CASSPLAGDYNEQFF,TGTGCCAGCTCACCACTAGCGGGAGACTACAATGAGCAGTTCTTC
-,TRBJ2-1,-,TRBV12-5,CASGLVVPPEQFF,TGTGCTAGTGGTTTGGTAGTCCCGCCTGAGCAGTTCTTC
-,TRBJ1-1,-,TRBV7-3,CASSLRQGTRAGAEAFF,TGTGCCAGCAGCTTAAGGCAGGGAACAAGGGCTGGCGCTGAAGCTTTCTTT
-,TRBJ2-6,few,TRBV5-1,CASIRYPSGANVLTF,TGCGCCAGCATTAGGTACCCCTCTGGGGCCAACGTCCTGACTTTC
-,TRBJ1-3,many,TRBV3-1,CASSLGRVRNTIYF,TGTGCCAGCAGTTTAGGGCGGGTGCGAAACACCATATATTTT
TRBD2,TRBJ2-7,hyperexpanded,TRBV5-6,CASSLAISSGSYEQYF,TGTGCCAGCAGCTTGGCCATATCTAGCGGGAGTTACGAGCAGTACTTC
-,TRBJ1-2,-,TRBV11-1,CASSQDANYGYTF,TGTGCCAGCAGCCAGGACGCCAACTATGGCTACACCTTC
-,TRBJ2-2,many,TRBV5-1,CASSLGGIGELFF,TGCGCCAGCAGCTTAGGAGGGATCGGGGAGCTGTTTTTT
TRBD1,TRBJ1-1,-,TRBV2,CASSEYHRQGDTMNTEAFF,TGTGCCAGCAGTGAATATCATAGACAGGGTGATACCATGAACACTGAAGCTTTCTTT
-,TRBJ2-1,many,TRBV21-1,CASTDGGVAGNEQFF,TGTGCCAGCACCGACGGGGGGGTAGCGGGCAATGAGCAGTTCTTC
-,TRBJ2-3,few,TRBV6-5,CASSEGRDTQYF,TGTGCCAGCTCGGAAGGACGAGATACGCAGTATTTT
-,TRBJ1-4,many,TRBV7-9,CASSLSGSEKLFF,TGTGCCAGCAGCTTATCAGGGAGCGAAAAACTGTTTTTT
-,TRBJ2-5,many,TRBV7-9,CASSLLLRGETQYF,TGTGCCAGCAGCTTGCTACTCCGTGGGGAGACCCAGTACTTC
-,TRBJ2-2,-,TRBV14,CASSRLTNTGELFF,TGTGCCAGCAGCCGCCTAACTAACACCGGGGAGCTGTTTTTT
-,TRBJ1-2,many,TRBV6-5,CASSYSGQGNYGYTF,TGTGCCAGCAGTTACTCAGGCCAGGGAAACTATGGCTACACCTTC
-,TRBJ2-3,many,TRBV6-5,CASSSPDTGSYTDTQYF,TGTGCCAGCAGTTCCCCCGACACAGGGAGCTACACAGATACGCAGTATTTT
-,TRBJ1-6,many,TRBV20-1,CSARDPITGGNSPLHF,TGCAGTGCTAGAGATCCAATTACAGGCGGTAATTCACCCCTCCACTTT
-,TRBJ2-2,-,TRBV7-2,CASSLYQTNGELFF,TGTGCCAGCAGCCTTTATCAAACAAACGGGGAGCTGTTTTTT
TRBD2,TRBJ2-7,-,TRBV20-1,CSAHPGTSGRHEQYF,TGCAGTGCCCATCCCGGGACTAGCGGGAGGCACGAGCAGTACTTC
TRBD1,TRBJ2-7,-,TRBV19,CASSSLTGQGTYEQYF,TGTGCCAGTAGTAGTCTTACGGGACAGGGGACCTACGAGCAGTACTTC
-,TRBJ2-1,few,TRBV20-1,CSAMWAKGYNEQFF,TGCAGTGCTATGTGGGCTAAAGGGTACAATGAGCAGTTCTTC
TRBD1,TRBJ2-1,few,TRBV5-1,CASSLADRGLYEQFF,TGCGCCAGCAGCTTGGCGGACAGGGGGCTGTATGAGCAGTTCTTC
TRBD1,TRBJ2-5,-,TRBV5-1,CASSWGQGQETQYF,TGCGCCAGCAGCTGGGGACAGGGCCAAGAGACCCAGTACTTC
-,TRBJ2-3,-,TRBV12-3/TRBV12-4,CASSHGGASTDTQYF,TGTGCCAGCAGCCATGGGGGGGCTAGCACAGATACGCAGTATTTT
-,TRBJ2-5,few,TRBV6-5,CASSYSSWTVQETQYF,TGTGCCAGCAGTTATTCATCCTGGACAGTACAAGAGACCCAGTACTTC
-,TRBJ1-5,-,TRBV15,CATNRGPSNQPQHF,TGTGCCACCAATCGGGGGCCCTCCAATCAGCCCCAGCATTTT